Below, 9 T cell receptor beta chains from the same sample are listed, as sequenced in a study of CD8+ T cells in alopecia areata. Treatment given: oral pan-JAK inhibitor, 5-10 mg twice daily. It was cDNA, reverse transcribed from extracted RNA, that served as the sequencing template. Assay used: immunoSEQ multiplex PCR; TCRdb lists only in-frame clones, some missing. The sample lists 120,000 to 150,000 clones, 65% to 90% seen once, with 20% to 25% in the top ten. The material was CD8+ T cells sorted from blood, obtained at week 4, from a patient treated with tofacitinib. Every receptor here comes from a human donor with alopecia areata.

The V and J genes are TRBV29-1 and TRBJ2-7; TRBD1 matches 8 bases. The CDR3 totals 15 residues. Germline-derived CDR1 and CDR2 are SQVTM and ANQGSEA. Trimming removed 0 bases from V and 2 bases from J; junction bases left unmatched: 6. CDR3 protein: CSVEDWDRLPYEQYF. DNA for the CDR3: TGCAGCGTTGAAGATTGGGACAGGCTACCCTACGAGCAGTACTTC.

This clone showed up just a few times. The chain carries TRBV5-1 and TRBJ2-7; D unclear. This CDR3 region has 14 residues. Germline V gene lookup returns CDR1 SGHRS and CDR2 YFSETQ. V shed 2 bases and J shed 1 base, with 10 bases lying between them. In nucleotides, the CDR3 is TGCGCCAGCAGCTTAAGTAGGTTTTCCTACGAGCAGTACTTC. Encoded protein: CASSLSRFSYEQYF.

This rearrangement joins TRBV29-1 to TRBJ2-1; unclear D gene. This CDR3 has 12 residues. Germline-derived CDR1 and CDR2 are SQVTM and ANQGSEA. V was pared by 6 bases and J by 8 bases, with 14 bases between. Here the CDR3 reads CSVQGIVDEQFF. CDR3 DNA: TGCAGCGTCCAAGGGATTGTAGATGAGCAGTTCTTC.

This clone was seen a handful of times. The rearrangement links TRBV12-5 to TRBJ2-7; 11 nucleotides match TRBD2. The CDR3 is made up of 16 amino acids. In germline, CDR1 is LGHNT, CDR2 FRNRAP. The V gene end was trimmed by 3 bases and the J gene end by 3 bases; junction bases not matched to a gene: 7. The CDR3 protein is CASGFELAGEVYEQYF. CDR3 DNA: TGTGCTAGTGGTTTTGAACTAGCGGGGGAAGTCTACGAGCAGTACTTC.

V and J are TRBV11-2 and TRBJ2-5; the match to TRBD2 covers 9 bases. Germline V gene lookup returns CDR1 SGHAT and CDR2 FQNNGV. J was trimmed by 1 base and V by 2 bases; bases with no gene match: 8. The CDR3 runs 17 residues. The DNA for the CDR3 is TGTGCCAGCAGCTTAAGAGCAGGAGCGGGGGGCCAAGAGACCCAGTACTTC. Translating it yields CASSLRAGAGGQETQYF.

The chain joins TRBV6-5 to TRBJ2-7, with no clear D. Germline V gene lookup returns CDR1 MNHEY and CDR2 SVGAGI. The germline V and J ends were trimmed by 0 bases and 5 bases, with 2 bases remaining between them. This CDR3 is 11 amino acids long. The CDR3 DNA follows: TGTGCCAGCAGTTACTCGGACGAGCAGTACTTC. This encodes CASSYSDEQYF.

This sequence joins TRBV27 and TRBJ2-1, with a weak D call TRBD1 (5 bases). V was cut by 3 bases and J by 1 base, with 13 bases left in between. Looked up from germline, CDR1 is MNHEY and CDR2 is SMNVEV (reference sequence). This CDR3 spans 16 amino acids. The CDR3 DNA sequence: TGTGCCAGCAGTTTCAATACAGGAAATTCCTACAATGAGCAGTTCTTC. Residues: CASSFNTGNSYNEQFF.

The chain joins TRBV5-6 to TRBJ2-1; 8 positions agree with TRBD1. This CDR3 contains 16 residues. Trimming at V came to 6 bases and at J to 4 bases, leaving 12 bases not matched to a gene. Germline V CDR1 and CDR2: SGHDT, YYEEEE. CDR3 bases: TGTGCCAGCACCTCGACAGGGGAAGATACGTACAATGAGCAGTTCTTC. It codes for CASTSTGEDTYNEQFF.

Only one count was recorded for this clone. The chain employs TRBV9 and TRBJ2-2, with 7 positions matching TRBD1. The V and J ends lost 3 bases and 7 bases, in that order; junction bases with no gene match: 6. From germline, CDR1 is SGDLS and CDR2 YYNGEE. CDR3 size: 14 residues. The CDR3 reads CASSEGGMDGELFF. Written as DNA, the CDR3 is TGTGCCAGCAGCGAAGGGGGCATGGACGGGGAGCTGTTTTTT.